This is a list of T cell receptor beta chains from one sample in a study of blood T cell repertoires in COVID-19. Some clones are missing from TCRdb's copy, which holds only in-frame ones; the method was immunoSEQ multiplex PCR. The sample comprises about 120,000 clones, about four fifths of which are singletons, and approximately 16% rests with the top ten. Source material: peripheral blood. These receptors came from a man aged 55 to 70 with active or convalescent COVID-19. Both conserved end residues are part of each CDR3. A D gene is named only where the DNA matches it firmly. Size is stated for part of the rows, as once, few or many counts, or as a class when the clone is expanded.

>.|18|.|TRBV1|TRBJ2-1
CTSSQGLAGGGSYNEQFF
TGCACCAGCAGCCAGGGACTAGCGGGAGGCGGTTCCTACAATGAGCAGTTCTTC
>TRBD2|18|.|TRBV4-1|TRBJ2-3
CASSQLGLAGLGTDTQYF
TGCGCCAGCAGCCAATTGGGATTAGCGGGCCTAGGCACAGATACGCAGTATTTT
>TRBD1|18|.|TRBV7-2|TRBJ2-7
CASSYNSPSWDRGYEQYF
TGTGCCAGCAGCTATAATAGTCCCTCATGGGACAGGGGATACGAGCAGTACTTC
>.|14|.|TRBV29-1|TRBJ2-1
CSVEWTSGSNEQFF
TGCAGCGTTGAATGGACCAGCGGTAGTAATGAGCAGTTCTTC
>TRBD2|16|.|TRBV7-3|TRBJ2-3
CASSPTTSGSMDTQYF
TGTGCCAGCAGCCCCACGACTAGCGGGAGTATGGATACGCAGTATTTT
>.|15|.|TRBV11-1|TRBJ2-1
CASSPRFAGLSEQFF
TGTGCCAGCAGCCCCAGGTTTGCGGGCCTCAGTGAGCAGTTCTTC
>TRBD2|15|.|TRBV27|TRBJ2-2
CASSPSSGRGGELFF
TGTGCCAGCAGTCCATCTAGCGGGAGGGGAGGGGAGCTGTTTTTT
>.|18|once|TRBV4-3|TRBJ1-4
CASSQEGVGGRINEKLFF
TGCGCCAGCAGCCAAGAGGGTGTAGGGGGACGGATTAATGAAAAACTGTTTTTT
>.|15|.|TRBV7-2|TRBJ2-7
CASSQDPILRGEQYF
TGTGCCAGCAGCCAGGACCCAATACTTCGGGGGGAGCAGTACTTC
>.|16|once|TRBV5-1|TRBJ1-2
CASSSRSGYQDYGYTF
TGCGCCAGCAGCTCAAGATCAGGGTATCAAGACTATGGCTACACCTTC
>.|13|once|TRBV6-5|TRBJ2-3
CASESSGTDTQYF
TGTGCCAGCGAGTCTAGCGGCACAGATACGCAGTATTTT
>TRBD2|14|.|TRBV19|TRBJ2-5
CASSTLAGVETQYF
TGTGCCAGTAGTACCCTAGCGGGAGTAGAGACCCAGTACTTC
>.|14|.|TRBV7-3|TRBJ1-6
CASSFEPYNSPLHF
TGTGCCAGCAGCTTCGAGCCCTATAATTCACCCCTCCACTTT